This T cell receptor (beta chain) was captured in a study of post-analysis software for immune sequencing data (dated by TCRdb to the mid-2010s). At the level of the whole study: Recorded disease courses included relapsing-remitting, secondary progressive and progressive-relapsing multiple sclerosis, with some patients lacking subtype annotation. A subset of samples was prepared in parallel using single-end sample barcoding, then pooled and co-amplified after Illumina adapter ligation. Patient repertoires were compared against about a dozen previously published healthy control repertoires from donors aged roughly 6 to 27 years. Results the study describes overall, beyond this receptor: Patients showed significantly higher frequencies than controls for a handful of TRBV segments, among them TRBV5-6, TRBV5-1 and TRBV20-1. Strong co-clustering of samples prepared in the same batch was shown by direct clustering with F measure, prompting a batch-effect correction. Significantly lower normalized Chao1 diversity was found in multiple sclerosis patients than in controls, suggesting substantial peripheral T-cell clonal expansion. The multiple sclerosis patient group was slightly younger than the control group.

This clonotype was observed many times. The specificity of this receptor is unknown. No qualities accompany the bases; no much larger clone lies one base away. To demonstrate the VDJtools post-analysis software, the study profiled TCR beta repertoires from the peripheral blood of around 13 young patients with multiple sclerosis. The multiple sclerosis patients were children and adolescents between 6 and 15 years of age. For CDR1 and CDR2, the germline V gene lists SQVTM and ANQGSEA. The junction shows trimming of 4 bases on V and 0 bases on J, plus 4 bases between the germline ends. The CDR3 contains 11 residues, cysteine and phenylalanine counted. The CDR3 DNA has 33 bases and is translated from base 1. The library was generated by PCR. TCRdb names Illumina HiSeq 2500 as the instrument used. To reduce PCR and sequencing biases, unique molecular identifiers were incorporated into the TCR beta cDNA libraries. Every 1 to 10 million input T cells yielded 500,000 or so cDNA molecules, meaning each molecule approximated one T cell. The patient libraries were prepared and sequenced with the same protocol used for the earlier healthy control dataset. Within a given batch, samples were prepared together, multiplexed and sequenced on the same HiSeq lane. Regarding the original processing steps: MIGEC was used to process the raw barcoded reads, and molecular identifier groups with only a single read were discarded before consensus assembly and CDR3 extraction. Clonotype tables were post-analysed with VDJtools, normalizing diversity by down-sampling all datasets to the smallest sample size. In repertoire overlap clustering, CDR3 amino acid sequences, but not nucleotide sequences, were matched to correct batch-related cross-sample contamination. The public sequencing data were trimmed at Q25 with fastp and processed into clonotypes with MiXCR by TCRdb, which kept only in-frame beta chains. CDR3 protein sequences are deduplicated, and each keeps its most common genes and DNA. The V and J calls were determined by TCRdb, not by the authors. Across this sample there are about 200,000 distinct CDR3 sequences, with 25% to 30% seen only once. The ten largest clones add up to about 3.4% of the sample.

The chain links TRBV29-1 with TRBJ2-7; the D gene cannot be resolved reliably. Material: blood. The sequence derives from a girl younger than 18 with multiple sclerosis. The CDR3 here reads CSVGSSYEQYF. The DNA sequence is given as TGCAGCGTTGGGAGCTCCTACGAGCAGTACTTC.